This record looks at one T cell receptor beta chain sequence and its context. The data stem from a study of blood T cell repertoires in COVID-19. Turning to the study itself: T cells, B-cell-depleted T cells, or PBMCs provided the cDNA or gDNA that served as material.

Profiling relied on immunoSEQ multiplex PCR, and the TCRdb table lists in-frame clones only, not all of them. The sample lists fewer than 300,000 clones, about 87% occurring once. Sequencing used peripheral blood. The receptor was derived from a man in his sixties who had recovered from COVID-19.

This CDR3 reads CASSRSYGPYEQYF. CDR3 nucleotide sequence: TGCGCCAGCAGCCGTTCCTATGGGCCCTACGAGCAGTACTTC. The chain couples TRBV4-1 to TRBJ2-7; D not resolved. Germline V gene data show CDR1 as MGHRA and CDR2 as YSYEKL. The CDR3 contains 14 residues. V was pared by 4 bases and J by 2 bases, with 12 bases between.